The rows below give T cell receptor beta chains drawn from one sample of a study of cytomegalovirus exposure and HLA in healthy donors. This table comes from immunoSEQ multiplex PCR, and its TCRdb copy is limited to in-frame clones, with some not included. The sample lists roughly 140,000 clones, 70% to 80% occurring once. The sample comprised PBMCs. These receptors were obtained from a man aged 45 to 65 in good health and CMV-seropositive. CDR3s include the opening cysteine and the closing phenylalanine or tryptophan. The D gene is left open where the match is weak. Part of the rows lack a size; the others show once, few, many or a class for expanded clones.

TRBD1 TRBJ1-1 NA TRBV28 CASSSPGQGASEAFF TGTGCCAGCAGTTCACCGGGACAGGGGGCCTCTGAAGCTTTCTTT
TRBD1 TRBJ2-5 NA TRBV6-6 CASRPTGIQETQYF TGTGCCAGCAGACCGACAGGGATCCAAGAGACCCAGTACTTC
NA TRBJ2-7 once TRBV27 CASSLYGWSSYEQYF TGTGCCAGCAGCCTCTACGGGTGGAGCTCCTACGAGCAGTACTTC
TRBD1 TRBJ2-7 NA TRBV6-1 CASNTDRLVQEQYF TGTGCCAGCAATACGGACAGGTTAGTTCAAGAGCAGTACTTC
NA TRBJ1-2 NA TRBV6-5 CASSRTAEYGYTF TGTGCCAGCAGTCGGACAGCGGAATATGGCTACACCTTC
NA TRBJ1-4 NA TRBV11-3 CASSLDRGSEKLFF TGTGCCAGCAGCTTAGACAGGGGATCGGAAAAACTGTTTTTT
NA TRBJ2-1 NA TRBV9 CASSVVGGTYNEQFF TGTGCCAGCAGCGTTGTCGGGGGAACTTACAATGAGCAGTTCTTC
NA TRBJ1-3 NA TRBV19 CASTTGSSGNTIYF TGTGCCAGTACCACCGGGAGCTCTGGAAACACCATATATTTT
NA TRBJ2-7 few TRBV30 CACKFGGVEQYF TGTGCCTGCAAATTCGGGGGAGTCGAGCAGTACTTC
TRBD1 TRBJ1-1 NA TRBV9 CASSPWGQGGTEAFF TGTGCCAGCAGCCCATGGGGACAGGGTGGGACTGAAGCTTTCTTT
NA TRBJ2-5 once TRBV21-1 CASSLKAFSWRTPDPAKTQYF TGTGCCAGCAGCCTAAAGGCCTTCTCCTGGCGGACTCCCGACCCTGCGAAGACCCAGTACTTC
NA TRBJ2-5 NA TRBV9 CASSVYSGGETQYF TGTGCCAGCAGCGTATACAGCGGAGGGGAGACCCAGTACTTC
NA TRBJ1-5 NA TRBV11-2 CASSRLQNQPQHF TGTGCCAGCAGCCGACTACAAAATCAGCCCCAGCATTTT
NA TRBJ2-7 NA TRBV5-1 CASSWTGASYEQYF TGCGCCAGCAGCTGGACGGGAGCCTCCTACGAGCAGTACTTC
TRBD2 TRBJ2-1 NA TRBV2 CASSEASLAGGPYEQFF TGTGCCAGCAGTGAAGCAAGTCTAGCGGGAGGGCCCTATGAGCAGTTCTTC
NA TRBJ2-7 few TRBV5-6 CASSSPSTGAPYYEQYF TGTGCCAGCAGCTCCCCTTCGACAGGAGCTCCCTATTACGAGCAGTACTTC
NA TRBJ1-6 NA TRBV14 CASSRGGVGNSPLHF TGTGCCAGCAGCCGCGGAGGGGTCGGGAATTCACCCCTCCACTTT
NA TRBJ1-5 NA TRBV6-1 CASALGQGSNQPQHF TGTGCCAGCGCCTTGGGGCAGGGGTCCAATCAGCCCCAGCATTTT
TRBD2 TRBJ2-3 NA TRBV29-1 CSVGAGLAVTDTQYF TGCAGCGTGGGGGCGGGACTAGCGGTTACAGATACGCAGTATTTT
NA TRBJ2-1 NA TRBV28 CASSFREQFF TGTGCCAGCAGTTTCCGTGAGCAGTTCTTC
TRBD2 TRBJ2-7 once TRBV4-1 CASSQWGGYEQYF TGCGCCAGCAGCCAATGGGGAGGGTACGAGCAGTACTTC
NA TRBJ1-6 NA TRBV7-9 CASSSGQVNSPLHF TGTGCCAGCAGCTCGGGACAAGTAAATTCACCCCTCCACTTT
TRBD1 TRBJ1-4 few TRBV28 CASSLDRVHEKLFF TGTGCCAGCAGCCTGGACAGGGTACATGAAAAACTGTTTTTT
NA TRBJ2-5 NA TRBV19 CASSAIETRETQYF TGTGCCAGTAGTGCCATCGAGACACGAGAGACCCAGTACTTC
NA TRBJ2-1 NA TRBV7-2 CASSLAALSYNEQFF TGTGCCAGCAGCTTAGCGGCCCTCTCCTACAATGAGCAGTTCTTC
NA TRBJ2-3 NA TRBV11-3 CASSLGQGTDTQYF TGTGCCAGCAGCTTAGGGCAGGGAACAGATACGCAGTATTTT
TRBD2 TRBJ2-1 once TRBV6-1 CASRLASGNDNEQFF TGTGCCAGCAGGTTGGCTAGCGGCAACGACAATGAGCAGTTCTTC
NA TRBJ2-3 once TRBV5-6 CASSLEGFTDTQYF TGTGCCAGCAGCCTCGAGGGCTTCACAGATACGCAGTATTTT